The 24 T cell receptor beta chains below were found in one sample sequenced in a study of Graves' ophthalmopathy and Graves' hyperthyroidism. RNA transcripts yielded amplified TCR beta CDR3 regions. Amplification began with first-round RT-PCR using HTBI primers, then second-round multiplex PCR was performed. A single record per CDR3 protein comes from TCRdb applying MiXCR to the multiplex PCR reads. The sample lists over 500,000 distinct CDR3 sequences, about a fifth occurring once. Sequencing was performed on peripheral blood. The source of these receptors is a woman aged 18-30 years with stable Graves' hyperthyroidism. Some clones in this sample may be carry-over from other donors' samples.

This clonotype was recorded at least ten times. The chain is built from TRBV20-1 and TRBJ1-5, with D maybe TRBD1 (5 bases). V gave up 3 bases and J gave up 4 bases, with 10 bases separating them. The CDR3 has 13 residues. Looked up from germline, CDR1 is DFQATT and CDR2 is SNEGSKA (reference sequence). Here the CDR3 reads CSASLQGNQPQHF. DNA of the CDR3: TGCAGTGCTAGCCTCCAGGGAAATCAGCCCCAGCATTTT.

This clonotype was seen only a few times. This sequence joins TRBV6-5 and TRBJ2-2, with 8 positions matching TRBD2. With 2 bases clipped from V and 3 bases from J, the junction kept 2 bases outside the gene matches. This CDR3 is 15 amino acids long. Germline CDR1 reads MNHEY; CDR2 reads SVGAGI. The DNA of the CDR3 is TGTGCCAGCAGTTACACGGGGGGGCACACCGGGGAGCTGTTTTTT. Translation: CASSYTGGHTGELFF.

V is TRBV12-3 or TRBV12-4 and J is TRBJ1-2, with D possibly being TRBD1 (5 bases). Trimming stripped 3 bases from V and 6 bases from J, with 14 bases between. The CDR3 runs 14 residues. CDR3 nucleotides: TGTGCCAGCAGTTTCAGCGGCGGGGGAGATGGCTACACCTTC. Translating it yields CASSFSGGGDGYTF.

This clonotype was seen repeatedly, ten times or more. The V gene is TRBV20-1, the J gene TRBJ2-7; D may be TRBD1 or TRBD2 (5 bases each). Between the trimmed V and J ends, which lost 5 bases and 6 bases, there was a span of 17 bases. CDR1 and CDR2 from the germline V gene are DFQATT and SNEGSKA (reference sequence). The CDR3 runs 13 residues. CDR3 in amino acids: CSAQDGALVEQYF. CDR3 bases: TGCAGTGCTCAGGACGGGGCTCTGGTCGAGCAGTACTTC.

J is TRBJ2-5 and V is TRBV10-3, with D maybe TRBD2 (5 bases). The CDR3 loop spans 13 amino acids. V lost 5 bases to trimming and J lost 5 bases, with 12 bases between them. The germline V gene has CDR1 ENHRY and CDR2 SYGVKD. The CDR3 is CAISPGLGETQYF. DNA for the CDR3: TGTGCCATCAGTCCGGGGTTGGGGGAGACCCAGTACTTC.

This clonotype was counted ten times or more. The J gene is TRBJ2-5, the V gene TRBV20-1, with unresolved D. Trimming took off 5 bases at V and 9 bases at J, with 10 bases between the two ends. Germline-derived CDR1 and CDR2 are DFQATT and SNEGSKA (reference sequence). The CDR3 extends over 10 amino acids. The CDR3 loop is CSAAARAQYF. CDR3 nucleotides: TGCAGTGCTGCGGCAAGAGCCCAGTACTTC.

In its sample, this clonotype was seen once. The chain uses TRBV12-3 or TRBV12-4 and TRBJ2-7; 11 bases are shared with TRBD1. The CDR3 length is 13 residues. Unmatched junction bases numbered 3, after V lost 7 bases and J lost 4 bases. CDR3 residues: CASTGQGAYEQYV. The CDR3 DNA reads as TGTGCCAGCACAGGACAGGGGGCTTACGAGCAGTACGTC.

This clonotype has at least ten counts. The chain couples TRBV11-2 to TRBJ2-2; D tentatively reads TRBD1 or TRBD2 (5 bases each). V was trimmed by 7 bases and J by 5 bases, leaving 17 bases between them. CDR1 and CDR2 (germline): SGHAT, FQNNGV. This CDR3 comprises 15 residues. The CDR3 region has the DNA TGTGCCAGCACCACTTGGGGGATGAAAACCGGGGAGCTGTTTTTT. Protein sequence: CASTTWGMKTGELFF.

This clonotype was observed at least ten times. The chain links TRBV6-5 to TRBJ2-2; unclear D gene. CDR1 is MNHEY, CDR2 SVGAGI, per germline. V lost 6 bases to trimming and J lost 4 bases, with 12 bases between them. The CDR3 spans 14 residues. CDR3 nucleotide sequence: TGTGCCAGCAGAACCCGGGCCCTCACCGGGGAGCTGTTTTTT. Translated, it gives CASRTRALTGELFF.

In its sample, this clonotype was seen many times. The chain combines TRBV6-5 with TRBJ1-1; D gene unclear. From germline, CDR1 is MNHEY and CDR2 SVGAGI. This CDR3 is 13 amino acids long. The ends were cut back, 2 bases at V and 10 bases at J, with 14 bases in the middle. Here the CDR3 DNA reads TGTGCCAGCAGTTACCCGTCTACTGGTGGAGCTTTCTTT. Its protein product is CASSYPSTGGAFF.

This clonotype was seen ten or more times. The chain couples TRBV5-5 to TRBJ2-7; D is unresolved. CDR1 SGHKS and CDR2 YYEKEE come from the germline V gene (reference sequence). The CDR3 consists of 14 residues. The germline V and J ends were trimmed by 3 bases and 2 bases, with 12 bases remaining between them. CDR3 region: CASSSSATTYEQYF. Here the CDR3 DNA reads TGTGCCAGCAGCTCGAGCGCCACAACCTACGAGCAGTACTTC.

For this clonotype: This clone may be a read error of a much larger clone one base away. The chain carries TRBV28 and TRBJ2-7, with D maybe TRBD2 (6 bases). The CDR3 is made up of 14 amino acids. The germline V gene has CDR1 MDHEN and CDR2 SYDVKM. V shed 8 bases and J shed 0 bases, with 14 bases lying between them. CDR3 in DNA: TGTGCCAGCCACTCTAACGGGAGCTCCTACGAGCAGTACTTC. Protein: CASHSNGSSYEQYF.

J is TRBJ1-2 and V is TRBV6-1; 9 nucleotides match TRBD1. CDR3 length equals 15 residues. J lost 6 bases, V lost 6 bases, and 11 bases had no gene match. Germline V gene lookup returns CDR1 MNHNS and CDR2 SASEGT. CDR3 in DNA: TGTGCCAGCAGAATCCAGGGACAGGGAGTCGATGGCTACACCTTC. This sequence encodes CASRIQGQGVDGYTF.

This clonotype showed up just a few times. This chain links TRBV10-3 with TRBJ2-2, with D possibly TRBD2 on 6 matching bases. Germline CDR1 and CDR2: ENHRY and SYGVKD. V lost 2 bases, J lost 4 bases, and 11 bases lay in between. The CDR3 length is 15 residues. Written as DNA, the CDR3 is TGTGCCATCAGTGAGCCGGGACTCTCCACCGGGGAGCTGTTTTTT. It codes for CAISEPGLSTGELFF.

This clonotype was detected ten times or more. Written as DNA, the CDR3 is TGTGCCATCAGTGAGTCTGGACAGCCCCACGGGGAGCTGTTTTTT. As protein: CAISESGQPHGELFF. The genes are TRBV10-3 and TRBJ2-2, with a weak D call TRBD1 (6 bases). Germline loops: CDR1 ENHRY, CDR2 SYGVKD. This CDR3 is built from 15 residues. V lost 0 bases and J lost 7, with 12 bases in between.

The CDR3 loop reads CASSWGLVLYEQYF. In nucleotides, the CDR3 is TGTGCCAGCAGTTGGGGACTGGTCTTGTACGAGCAGTACTTC. The chain employs TRBV6-2 or TRBV6-3 and TRBJ2-7, with a tentative D call TRBD2 (6 bases). CDR1 and CDR2 (germline): MNHEY, SVGEGT. CDR3 length equals 14 residues. The V end lost 4 bases, the J end lost 4 bases, and 14 bases lay between the germline ends.

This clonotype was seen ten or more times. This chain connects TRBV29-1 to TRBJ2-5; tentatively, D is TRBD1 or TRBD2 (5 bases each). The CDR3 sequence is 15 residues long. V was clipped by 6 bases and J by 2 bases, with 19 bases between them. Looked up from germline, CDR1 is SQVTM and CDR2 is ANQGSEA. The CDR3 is CSVPQGAGLQETQYF. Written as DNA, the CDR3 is TGCAGCGTCCCCCAGGGCGCGGGTTTACAAGAGACCCAGTACTTC. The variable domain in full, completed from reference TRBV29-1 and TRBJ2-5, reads SAVISQKPSRDICQRGTSLTIQCQVDSQVTMMFWYRQQPGQSLTLIATANQGSEATYESGFVIDKFPISRPNLTFSTLTVSNMSPEDSSIYLCSVPQGAGLQETQYFGPGTRLLVL.

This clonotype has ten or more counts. The CDR3 bases are TGTGCCAGCAGTTATGCTAGCGGGAGCTTGGCCTACGAGCAGTACTTC. It is translated as CASSYASGSLAYEQYF. The chain uses TRBV6-5 and TRBJ2-7, with 10 bases lining up with TRBD2. Germline values: CDR1 MNHEY, CDR2 SVGAGI. V gave up 3 bases and J gave up 2 bases; unmatched junction bases: 7. The CDR3 consists of 16 residues.

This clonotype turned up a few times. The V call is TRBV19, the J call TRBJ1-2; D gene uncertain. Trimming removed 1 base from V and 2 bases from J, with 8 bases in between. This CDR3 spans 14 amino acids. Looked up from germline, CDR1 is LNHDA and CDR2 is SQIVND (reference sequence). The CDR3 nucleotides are TGTGCCAGTAGTATAGGCAACTACAACTATGGCTACACCTTC. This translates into CASSIGNYNYGYTF.

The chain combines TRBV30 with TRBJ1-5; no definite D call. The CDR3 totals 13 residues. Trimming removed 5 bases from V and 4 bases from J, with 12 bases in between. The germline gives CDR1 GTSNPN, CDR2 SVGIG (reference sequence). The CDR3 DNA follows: TGTGCCTGGGGTACCCAGATAAATCAGCCCCAGCATTTT. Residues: CAWGTQINQPQHF.

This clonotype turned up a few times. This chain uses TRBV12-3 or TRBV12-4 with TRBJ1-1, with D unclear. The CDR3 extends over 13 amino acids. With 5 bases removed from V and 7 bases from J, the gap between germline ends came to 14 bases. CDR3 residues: CASSQAVRVEAFF. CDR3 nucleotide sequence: TGTGCCAGCAGTCAGGCTGTTCGGGTTGAAGCTTTCTTT.

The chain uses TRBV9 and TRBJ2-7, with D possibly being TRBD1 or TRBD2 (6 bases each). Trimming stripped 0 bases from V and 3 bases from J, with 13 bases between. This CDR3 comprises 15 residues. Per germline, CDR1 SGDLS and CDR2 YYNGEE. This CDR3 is CASSVGGATNYEQYF. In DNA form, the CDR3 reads TGTGCCAGCAGCGTAGGGGGGGCGACAAACTACGAGCAGTACTTC.

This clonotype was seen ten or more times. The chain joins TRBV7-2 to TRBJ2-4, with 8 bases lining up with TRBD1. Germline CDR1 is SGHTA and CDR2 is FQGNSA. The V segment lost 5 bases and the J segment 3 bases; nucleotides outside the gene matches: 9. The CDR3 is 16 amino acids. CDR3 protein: CASSPKVGQDKNIQYF. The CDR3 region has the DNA TGTGCCAGCAGCCCCAAAGTGGGACAGGACAAAAACATTCAGTACTTC.

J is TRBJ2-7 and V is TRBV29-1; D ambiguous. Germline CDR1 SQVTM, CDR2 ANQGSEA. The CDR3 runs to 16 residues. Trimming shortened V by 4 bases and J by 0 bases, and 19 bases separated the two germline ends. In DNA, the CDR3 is TGCAGCGTTGTTTCGGCGCTCGGCCCGAACTCCTACGAGCAGTACTTC. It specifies CSVVSALGPNSYEQYF.